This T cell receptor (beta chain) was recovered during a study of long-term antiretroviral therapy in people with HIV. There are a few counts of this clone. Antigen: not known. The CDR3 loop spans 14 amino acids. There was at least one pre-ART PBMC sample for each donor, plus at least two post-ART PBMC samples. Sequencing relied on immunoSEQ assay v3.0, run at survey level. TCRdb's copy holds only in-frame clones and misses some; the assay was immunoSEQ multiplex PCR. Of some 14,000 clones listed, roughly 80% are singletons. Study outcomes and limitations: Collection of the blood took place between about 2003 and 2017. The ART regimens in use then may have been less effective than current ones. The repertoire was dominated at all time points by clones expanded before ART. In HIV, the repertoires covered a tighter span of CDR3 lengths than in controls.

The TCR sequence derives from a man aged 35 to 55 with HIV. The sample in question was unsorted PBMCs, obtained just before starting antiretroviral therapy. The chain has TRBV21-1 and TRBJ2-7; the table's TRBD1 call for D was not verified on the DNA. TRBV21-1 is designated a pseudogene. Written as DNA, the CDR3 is TGTGCCAGCAGCGACGAACAGGATTTATACGAGCAGTACTTC. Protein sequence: CASSDEQDLYEQYF.